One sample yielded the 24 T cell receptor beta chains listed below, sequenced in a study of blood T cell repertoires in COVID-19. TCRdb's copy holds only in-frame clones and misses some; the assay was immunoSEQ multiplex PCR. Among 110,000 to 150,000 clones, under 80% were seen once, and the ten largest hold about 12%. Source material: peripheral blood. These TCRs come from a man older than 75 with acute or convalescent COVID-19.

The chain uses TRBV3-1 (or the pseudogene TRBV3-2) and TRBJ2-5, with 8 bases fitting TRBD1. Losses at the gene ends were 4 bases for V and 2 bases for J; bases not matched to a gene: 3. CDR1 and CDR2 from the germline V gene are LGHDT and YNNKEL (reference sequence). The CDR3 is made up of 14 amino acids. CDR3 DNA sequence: TGTGCCAGCAGCCGAAACAGGGGGCAAGAGACCCAGTACTTC. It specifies CASSRNRGQETQYF.

The DNA of the CDR3 is TGTGCCAGCAGTACAAGACAGGGGGGGGGAAAACTGTTTTTT. Translated: CASSTRQGGGKLFF. The chain recombines TRBV2 with TRBJ1-4, with 9 bases fitting TRBD1. The germline V gene has CDR1 SNHLY and CDR2 FYNNEI. Trimming took 5 bases from V and 10 from J; bases not matched to a gene: 8. This CDR3 spans 14 amino acids.

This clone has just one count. CDR3 amino acids: CASSYPTTGGWWNTEAFF. The CDR3 DNA is TGTGCCAGCAGTTACCCGACGACAGGGGGCTGGTGGAACACTGAAGCTTTCTTT. This chain uses TRBV6-2 or TRBV6-3 with TRBJ1-1, with 10 nucleotides matching TRBD1. The J segment lost 1 base and the V segment lost 2 bases, leaving 10 bases of the junction unmatched. Germline V gene data show CDR1 as MNHEY and CDR2 as SVGEGT. The CDR3 contains 18 residues.

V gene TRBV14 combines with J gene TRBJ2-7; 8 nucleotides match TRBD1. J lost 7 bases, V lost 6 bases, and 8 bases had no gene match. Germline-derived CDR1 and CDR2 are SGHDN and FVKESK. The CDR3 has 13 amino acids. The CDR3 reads CASSQQTGGEQYF. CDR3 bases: TGTGCCAGCAGTCAACAAACAGGGGGTGAGCAGTACTTC.

This CDR3 reads CASSTGQEETQYF. The CDR3 DNA reads as TGTGCCAGTAGTACGGGACAGGAAGAGACCCAGTACTTC. The chain employs TRBV19 and TRBJ2-5; TRBD1 aligns across 8 bases. This CDR3 is 13 amino acids long. Per germline, CDR1 LNHDA and CDR2 SQIVND (reference sequence). Unmatched junction bases numbered 1, after V lost 4 bases and J lost 3 bases.

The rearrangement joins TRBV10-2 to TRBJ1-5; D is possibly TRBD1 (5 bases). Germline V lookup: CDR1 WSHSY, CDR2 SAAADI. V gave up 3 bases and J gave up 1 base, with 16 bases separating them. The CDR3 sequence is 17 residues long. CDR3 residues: CASSESGDFRSNQPQHF. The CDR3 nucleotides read TGCGCCAGCAGTGAATCGGGGGATTTTAGGAGCAATCAGCCCCAGCATTTT.

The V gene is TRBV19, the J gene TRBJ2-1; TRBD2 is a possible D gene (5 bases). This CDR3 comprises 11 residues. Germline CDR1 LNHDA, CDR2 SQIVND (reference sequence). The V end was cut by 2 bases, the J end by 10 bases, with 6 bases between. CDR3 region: CASSISGEQFF. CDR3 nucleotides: TGTGCCAGTAGTATATCGGGGGAGCAGTTCTTC.

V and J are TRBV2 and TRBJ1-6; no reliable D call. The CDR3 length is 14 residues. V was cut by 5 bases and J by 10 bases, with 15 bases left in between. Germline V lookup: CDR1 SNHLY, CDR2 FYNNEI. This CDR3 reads CASSLLRILSPLHF. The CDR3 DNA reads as TGTGCCAGCAGTCTACTACGGATCCTCTCACCCCTCCACTTT.

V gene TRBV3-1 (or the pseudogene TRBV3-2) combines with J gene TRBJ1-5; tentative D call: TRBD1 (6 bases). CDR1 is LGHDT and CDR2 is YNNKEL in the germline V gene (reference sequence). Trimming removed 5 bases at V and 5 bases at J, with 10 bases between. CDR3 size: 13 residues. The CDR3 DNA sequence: TGTGCCAGCAGCAAGGGGGGGGATCAGCCCCAGCATTTT. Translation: CASSKGGDQPQHF.

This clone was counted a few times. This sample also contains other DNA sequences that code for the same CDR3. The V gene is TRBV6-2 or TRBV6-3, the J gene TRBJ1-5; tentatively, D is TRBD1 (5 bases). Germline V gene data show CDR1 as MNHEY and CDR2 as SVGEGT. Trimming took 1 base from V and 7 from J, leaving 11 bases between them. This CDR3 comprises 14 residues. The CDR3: CASSYFGGGQPQHF. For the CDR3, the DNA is TGTGCCAGCAGTTACTTCGGGGGTGGACAGCCCCAGCATTTT.

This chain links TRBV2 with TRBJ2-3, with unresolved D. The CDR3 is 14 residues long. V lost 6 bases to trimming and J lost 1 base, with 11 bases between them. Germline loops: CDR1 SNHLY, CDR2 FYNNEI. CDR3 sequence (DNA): TGTGCCAGCAGGGTAATCGGAGGCACAGATACGCAGTATTTT. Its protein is CASRVIGGTDTQYF.

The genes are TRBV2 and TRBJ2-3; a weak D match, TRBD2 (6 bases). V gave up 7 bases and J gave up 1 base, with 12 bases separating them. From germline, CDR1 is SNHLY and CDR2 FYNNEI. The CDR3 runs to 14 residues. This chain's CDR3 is CASTTAGRTDTQYF. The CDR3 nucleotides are TGTGCCAGCACTACCGCGGGGCGCACAGATACGCAGTATTTT.

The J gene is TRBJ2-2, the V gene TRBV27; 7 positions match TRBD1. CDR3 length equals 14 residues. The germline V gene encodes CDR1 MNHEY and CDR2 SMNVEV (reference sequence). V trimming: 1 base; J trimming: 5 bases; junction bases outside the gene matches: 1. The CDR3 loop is CASSLWGQTGELFF. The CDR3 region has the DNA TGTGCCAGCAGTTTATGGGGACAGACCGGGGAGCTGTTTTTT.

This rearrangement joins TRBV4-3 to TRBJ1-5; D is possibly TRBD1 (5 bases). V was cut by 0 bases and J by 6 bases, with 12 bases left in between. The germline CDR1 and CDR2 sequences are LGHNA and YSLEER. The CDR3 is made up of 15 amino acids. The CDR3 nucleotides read TGCGCCAGCAGCCAAGATCTCGACAGTATTCAGCCCCAGCATTTT. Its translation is CASSQDLDSIQPQHF.

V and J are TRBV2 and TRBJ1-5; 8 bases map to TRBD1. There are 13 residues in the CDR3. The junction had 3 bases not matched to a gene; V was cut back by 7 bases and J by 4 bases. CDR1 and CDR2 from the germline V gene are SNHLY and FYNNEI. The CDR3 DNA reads TGTGCCAGCACCAGGGACAGGAATCAGCCCCAGCATTTT. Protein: CASTRDRNQPQHF.

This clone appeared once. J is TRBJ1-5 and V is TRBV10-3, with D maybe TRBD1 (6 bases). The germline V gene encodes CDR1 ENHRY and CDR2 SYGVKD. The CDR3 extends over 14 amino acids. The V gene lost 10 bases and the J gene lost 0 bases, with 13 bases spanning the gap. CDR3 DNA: TGTGCCACATGGGACAACCCTAGCAATCAGCCCCAGCATTTT. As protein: CATWDNPSNQPQHF.

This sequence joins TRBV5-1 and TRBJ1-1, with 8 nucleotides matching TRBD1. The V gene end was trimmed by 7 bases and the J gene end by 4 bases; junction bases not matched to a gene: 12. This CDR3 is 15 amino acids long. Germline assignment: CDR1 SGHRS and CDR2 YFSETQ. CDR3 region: CASAPITGGRTEAFF. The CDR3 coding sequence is TGCGCCAGCGCCCCCATTACAGGGGGACGCACTGAAGCTTTCTTT.

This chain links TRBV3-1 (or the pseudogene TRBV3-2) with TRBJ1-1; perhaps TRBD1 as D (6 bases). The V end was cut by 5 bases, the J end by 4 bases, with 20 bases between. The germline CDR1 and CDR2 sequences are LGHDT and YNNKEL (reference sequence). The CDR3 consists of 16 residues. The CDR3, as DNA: TGTGCCAGCAGCTTAGGTCTCTTGACAGGAGGCACTGAAGCTTTCTTT. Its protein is CASSLGLLTGGTEAFF.

CDR3 loop: CASSPAARITYEQYF. For the CDR3, the DNA is TGTGCCAGCTCACCCGCGGCAAGGATCACTTACGAGCAGTACTTC. The chain has TRBV18 and TRBJ2-7; D is unclear. Per the germline V gene, CDR1 is KGHSH and CDR2 is LQKENI. Trimming took off 3 bases at V and 4 bases at J, with 16 bases between the two ends. The CDR3 has 15 residues.

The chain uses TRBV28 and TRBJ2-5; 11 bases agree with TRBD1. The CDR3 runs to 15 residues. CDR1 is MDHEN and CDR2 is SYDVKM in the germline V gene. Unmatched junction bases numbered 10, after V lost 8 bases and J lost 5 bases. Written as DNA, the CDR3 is TGTGCCAGCGGGCCGGGACAGGGGGTACGGGAGACCCAGTACTTC. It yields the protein CASGPGQGVRETQYF.

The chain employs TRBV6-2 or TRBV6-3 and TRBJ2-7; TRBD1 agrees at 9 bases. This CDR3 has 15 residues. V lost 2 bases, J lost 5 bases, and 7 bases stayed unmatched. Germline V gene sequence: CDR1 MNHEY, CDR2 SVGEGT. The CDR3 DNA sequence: TGTGCCAGCAGTTACGCCGGGACAGGGAACAACGAGCAGTACTTC. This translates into CASSYAGTGNNEQYF.

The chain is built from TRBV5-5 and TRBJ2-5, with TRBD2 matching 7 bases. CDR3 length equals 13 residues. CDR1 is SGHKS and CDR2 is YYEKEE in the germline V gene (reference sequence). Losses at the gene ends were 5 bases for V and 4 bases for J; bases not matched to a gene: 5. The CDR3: CASRPWGGETQYF. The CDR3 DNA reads TGTGCCAGCAGGCCATGGGGGGGAGAGACCCAGTACTTC.

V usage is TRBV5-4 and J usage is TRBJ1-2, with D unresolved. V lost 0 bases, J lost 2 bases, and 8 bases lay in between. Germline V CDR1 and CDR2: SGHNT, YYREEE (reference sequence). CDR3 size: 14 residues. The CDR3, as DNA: TGTGCCAGCAGCTTGGGAACCAGGAACTATGGCTACACCTTC. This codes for CASSLGTRNYGYTF.

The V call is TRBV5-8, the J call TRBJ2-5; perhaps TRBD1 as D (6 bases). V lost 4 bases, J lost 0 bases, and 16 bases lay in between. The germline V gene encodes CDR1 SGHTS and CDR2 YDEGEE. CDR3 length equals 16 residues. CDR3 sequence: CASSIGDIGYQETQYF. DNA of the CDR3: TGTGCCAGCAGCATTGGGGACATCGGCTACCAAGAGACCCAGTACTTC. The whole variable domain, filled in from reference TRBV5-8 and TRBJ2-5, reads EAGVTQSPTHLIKTRGQQATLRCSPISGHTSVYWYQQALGLGLQFLLWYDEGEERNRGNFPPRFSGRQFPNYSSELNVNALELEDSALYLCASSIGDIGYQETQYFGPGTRLLVL.